These T cell receptor beta chains were read from a single sample in a study of cytomegalovirus exposure and HLA in healthy donors. Repertoires were generated with immunoSEQ multiplex PCR, while TCRdb's copy carries only in-frame clones and drops some. Its listing shows some 70,000 clones. The sample consisted of PBMCs. The receptor set was obtained from a man in his forties in good health and CMV-seronegative. Both conserved end residues are trimmed from each CDR3. Part of the rows lack a size; the others show once, few, many or a class for expanded clones.

abundance	v_gene	j_gene	CDR3aa
NA	TRBV6-5	TRBJ2-7	ASSHTTGPYEQY
NA	TRBV5-1	TRBJ2-3	ASSLHSGGVDTQY
NA	TRBV6-1	TRBJ1-2	ASSELPPGQGGHT
NA	TRBV10-3	TRBJ1-1	AISGGTGLNTEAF
NA	TRBV5-6	TRBJ2-7	ASSLDGGVYEQY
NA	TRBV10-3	TRBJ2-3	AILDGGSGNTQY
NA	TRBV5-6	TRBJ1-2	ASSLSGTGYGYT
NA	TRBV7-2	TRBJ1-2	ASSLGGTASYGYT
NA	TRBV9	TRBJ1-1	ASSFSVSMNTEAF
NA	TRBV27	TRBJ1-6	ASTGTGSYNSPLH
NA	TRBV6-5	TRBJ1-6	ASRKGDNSPLH
NA	TRBV7-7	TRBJ1-2	ASSLRRTGNYGYT
NA	TRBV10-1	TRBJ2-1	ASRSGQAGDNEQF
NA	TRBV30	TRBJ1-2	AWSRLQGPFNYGYT
NA	TRBV4-1	TRBJ1-5	ASSQTTGINQPQH
NA	TRBV6-5	TRBJ1-6	ASSSGQRNSPLH
NA	TRBV6-5	TRBJ1-6	ASGTGLNSPLH
NA	TRBV5-1	TRBJ2-3	ASSPVGGADTQY
NA	TRBV10-3	TRBJ2-3	AISEFGNQDTDTQY
NA	TRBV9	TRBJ1-1	ASSVGTGSQMNTEAF
NA	TRBV6-1	TRBJ1-1	ASSEQQGSVAEAF
NA	TRBV14	TRBJ1-2	ASSQMSGYGYT
NA	TRBV10-3	TRBJ1-4	ASQGVDEKLF
NA	TRBV5-1	TRBJ2-5	ASSLGMGRETQY
NA	TRBV19	TRBJ2-3	AIPVRGHTDTQY
NA	TRBV2	TRBJ2-1	ASSASGGSYNEQF
NA	TRBV10-3	TRBJ1-3	AISLTGPGNTIY
NA	TRBV2	TRBJ2-2	ASSKTSGGANTGELF
NA	TRBV6-1	TRBJ1-2	ASSGTGSNYGYT
medium-sized	TRBV4-1	TRBJ1-2	ASSPTFLGVEGYT
NA	TRBV4-1	TRBJ1-1	ASSQAEYTEAF
NA	TRBV5-4	TRBJ2-7	ASSFARGRVGEQY
NA	TRBV7-3	TRBJ2-5	ASSITGEVGETQY
NA	TRBV29-1	TRBJ2-5	SVQFGSGEQETQY
NA	TRBV9	TRBJ2-1	ASSVEGDRGNEQF
NA	TRBV27	TRBJ1-2	ASSLDSGQGIYGYT
NA	TRBV6-6	TRBJ1-5	ASGRESNQPQH
NA	TRBV2	TRBJ2-3	ASSKQGVSSTDTQY
NA	TRBV5-1	TRBJ2-7	ASSARDRTYEQY
NA	TRBV4-1	TRBJ2-2	ASSQEQGQGYAGELF
NA	TRBV11-3	TRBJ1-6	ASSLDPDSPLH
NA	TRBV7-9	TRBJ2-6	ASSVPGDTNVLT
NA	TRBV7-2	TRBJ2-4	ASSLVSNGATKNIQY
NA	TRBV2	TRBJ1-1	ASSSAGRVTEAF
NA	TRBV6-6	TRBJ2-7	ASSPGTGVGEQY
NA	TRBV19	TRBJ1-5	ASRFDRVQPQH
NA	TRBV5-4	TRBJ1-4	ASSLPHRVSCEKLF
NA	TRBV4-1	TRBJ2-4	ASSQEPAPGGQNIQY